Described below is a single T cell receptor beta chain sequence and its context. These data come from a study of chemoradiotherapy in HPV16-positive cancers. This table comes from immunoSEQ multiplex PCR, and its TCRdb copy is limited to in-frame clones, with some not included. The sample holds roughly 23,000 clones; around two thirds are singletons and the top ten take roughly 2.6%. The CDR3 has 13 amino acids. Germline V gene data show CDR1 as SGHDN and CDR2 as FVKESK. The V end lost 5 bases, the J end lost 0 bases, and 5 bases lay between the germline ends. This TCR derives from a human donor with HPV-associated anogenital cancer. Sampling was conducted from a patient who underwent chemoradiotherapy. The chain employs TRBV14 and TRBJ2-4; D gene unclear. As DNA, the CDR3 is TGTGCCAGCAGCGCAATAGCCAAAAACATTCAGTACTTC. This encodes CASSAIAKNIQYF.